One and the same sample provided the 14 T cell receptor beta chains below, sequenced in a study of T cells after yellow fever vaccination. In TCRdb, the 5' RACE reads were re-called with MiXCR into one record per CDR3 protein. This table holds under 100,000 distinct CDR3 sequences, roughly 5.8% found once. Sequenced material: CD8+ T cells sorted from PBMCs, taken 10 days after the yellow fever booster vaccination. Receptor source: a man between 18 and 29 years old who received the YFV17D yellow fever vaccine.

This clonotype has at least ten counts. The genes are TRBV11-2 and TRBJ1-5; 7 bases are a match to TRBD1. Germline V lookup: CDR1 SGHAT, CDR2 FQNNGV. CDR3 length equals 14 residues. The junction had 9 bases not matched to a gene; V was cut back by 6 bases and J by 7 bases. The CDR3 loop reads CASSYYRGRQPQHF. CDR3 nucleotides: TGTGCCAGCAGTTACTACAGGGGACGGCAGCCCCAGCATTTT.

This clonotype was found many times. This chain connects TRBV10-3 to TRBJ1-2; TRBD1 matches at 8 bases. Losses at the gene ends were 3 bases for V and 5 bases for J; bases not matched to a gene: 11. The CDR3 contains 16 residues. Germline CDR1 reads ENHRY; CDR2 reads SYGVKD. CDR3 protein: CAISDGGQDLKYGYTF. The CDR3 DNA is TGTGCCATCAGTGATGGGGGACAGGACCTTAAATATGGCTACACCTTC.

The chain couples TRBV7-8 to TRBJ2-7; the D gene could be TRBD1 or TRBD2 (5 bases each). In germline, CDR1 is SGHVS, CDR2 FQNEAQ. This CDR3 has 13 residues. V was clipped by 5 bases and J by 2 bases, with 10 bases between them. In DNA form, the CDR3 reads TGTGCCAGCAGCCCCGGGACCCCCTACGAGCAGTACTTC. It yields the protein CASSPGTPYEQYF.

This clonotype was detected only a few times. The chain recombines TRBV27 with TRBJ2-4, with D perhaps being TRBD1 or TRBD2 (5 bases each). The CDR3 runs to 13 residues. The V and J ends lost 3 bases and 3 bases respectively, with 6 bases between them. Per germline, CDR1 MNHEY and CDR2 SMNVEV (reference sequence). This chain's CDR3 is CASSLGVKNIQYF. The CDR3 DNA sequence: TGTGCCAGCAGTTTGGGGGTCAAAAACATTCAGTACTTC.

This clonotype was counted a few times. In DNA, the CDR3 is TGCGCCAGCAGCCAAGATCTACAAGGCCCCGGGACAGGGGTAAGTCGCAATCAGCCCCAGCATTTT. It codes for CASSQDLQGPGTGVSRNQPQHF. The chain uses TRBV4-3 and TRBJ1-5, with 10 bases matching TRBD1. The CDR3 consists of 22 residues. With V trimmed by 0 bases and J by 2 bases, 19 bases remained unmatched. Germline V CDR1 and CDR2: LGHNA, YSLEER.

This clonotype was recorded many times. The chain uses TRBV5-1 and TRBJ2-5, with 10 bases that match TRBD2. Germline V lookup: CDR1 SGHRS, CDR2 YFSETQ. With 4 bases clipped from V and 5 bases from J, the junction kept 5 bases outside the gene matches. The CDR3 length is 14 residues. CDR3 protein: CASSLAGAWETQYF. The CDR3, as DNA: TGCGCCAGCAGCCTAGCGGGGGCGTGGGAGACCCAGTACTTC. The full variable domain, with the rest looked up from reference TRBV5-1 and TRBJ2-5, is KAGVTQTPRYLIKTRGQQVTLSCSPISGHRSVSWYQQTPGQGLQFLFEYFSETQRNKGNFPGRFSGRQFSNSRSEMNVSTLELGDSALYLCASSLAGAWETQYFGPGTRLLVL.

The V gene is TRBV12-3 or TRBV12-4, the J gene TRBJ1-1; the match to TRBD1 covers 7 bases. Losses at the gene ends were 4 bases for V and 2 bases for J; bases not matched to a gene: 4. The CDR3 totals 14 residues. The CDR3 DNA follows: TGTGCCAGCAGTTCCGGGACAGCTAACACTGAAGCTTTCTTT. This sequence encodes CASSSGTANTEAFF.

CDR3: CASSWTSGGFGDTQYF. The CDR3 DNA is TGTGCCAGCAGCTGGACTAGCGGGGGGTTTGGAGATACGCAGTATTTT. This rearrangement joins TRBV7-2 to TRBJ2-3; 14 positions match TRBD2. The trim removed 4 bases at V and 5 bases at J, leaving 5 bases unmatched. Germline CDR1 SGHTA, CDR2 FQGNSA. The CDR3 runs to 16 residues.

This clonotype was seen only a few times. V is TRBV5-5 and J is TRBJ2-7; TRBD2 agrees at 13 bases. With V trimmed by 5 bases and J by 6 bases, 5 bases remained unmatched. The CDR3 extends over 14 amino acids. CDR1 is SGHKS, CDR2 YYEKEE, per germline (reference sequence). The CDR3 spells CASSTGLAGVEQYF. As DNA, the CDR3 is TGTGCCAGCAGTACCGGACTAGCGGGGGTCGAGCAGTACTTC. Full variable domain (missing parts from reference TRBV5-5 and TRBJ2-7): DAGVTQSPTHLIKTRGQQVTLRCSPISGHKSVSWYQQVLGQGPQFIFQYYEKEERGRGNFPDRFSARQFPNYSSELNVNALLLGDSALYLCASSTGLAGVEQYFGPGTRLTVT.

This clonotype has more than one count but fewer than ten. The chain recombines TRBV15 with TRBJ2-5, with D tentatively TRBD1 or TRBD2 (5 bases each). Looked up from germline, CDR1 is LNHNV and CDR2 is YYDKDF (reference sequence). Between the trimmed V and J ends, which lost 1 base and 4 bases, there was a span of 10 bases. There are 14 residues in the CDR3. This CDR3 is CATSRVGDGETQYF. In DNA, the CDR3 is TGTGCCACCAGCAGAGTTGGGGACGGAGAGACCCAGTACTTC.

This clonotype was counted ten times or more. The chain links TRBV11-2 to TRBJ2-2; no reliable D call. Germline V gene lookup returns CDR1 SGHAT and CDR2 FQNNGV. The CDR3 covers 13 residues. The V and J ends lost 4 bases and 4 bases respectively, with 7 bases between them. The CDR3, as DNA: TGTGCCAGCAGCTCCGAACTCACCGGGGAGCTGTTTTTT. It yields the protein CASSSELTGELFF.

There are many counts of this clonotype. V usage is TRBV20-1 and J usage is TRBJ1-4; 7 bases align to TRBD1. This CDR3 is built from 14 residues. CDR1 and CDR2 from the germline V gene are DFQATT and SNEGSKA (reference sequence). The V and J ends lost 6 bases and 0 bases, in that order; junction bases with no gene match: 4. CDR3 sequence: CSAGTAATNEKLFF. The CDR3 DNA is TGCAGTGCCGGGACAGCGGCAACTAATGAAAAACTGTTTTTT.

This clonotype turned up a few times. The CDR3 spells CASSYSAGEVGELFF. CDR3 bases: TGTGCCAGCAGTTACTCGGCGGGGGAAGTCGGGGAGCTGTTTTTT. The genes are TRBV6-2 or TRBV6-3 and TRBJ2-2; 7 bases are shared with TRBD2. The CDR3 contains 15 residues. V gave up 0 bases and J gave up 7 bases; unmatched junction bases: 5. Germline lookup yields CDR1 MNHEY and CDR2 SVGEGT.

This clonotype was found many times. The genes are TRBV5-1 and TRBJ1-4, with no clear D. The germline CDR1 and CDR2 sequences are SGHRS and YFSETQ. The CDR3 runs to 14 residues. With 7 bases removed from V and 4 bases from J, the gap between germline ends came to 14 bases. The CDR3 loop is CASARLTYNEKLFF. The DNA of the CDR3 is TGCGCCAGCGCGAGACTCACATATAATGAAAAACTGTTTTTT.